These T cell receptor beta chains were read from a single sample in a study of shared clonotypes between healthy human individuals. TCRdb's copy holds only in-frame clones and misses some; the assay was immunoSEQ multiplex PCR. The data show around 2,000,000 clones, about 95% seen once. Material: naive CD8+ T cells sorted from blood. Receptor source: a man younger than 35 in good health. The CDR3 runs from the conserved cysteine through the conserved F or W. A D gene is named only where the DNA matches it firmly. Size tells how often a clone was seen (once, few, many) or the class of an expanded clone, and some rows leave it out.

. | once | TRBJ2-5 | TRBV11-1 | TGTGCCAGCAGCAAGATTGGAGAGACCCAGTACTTC | CASSKIGETQYF
. | . | TRBJ2-3 | TRBV11-2 | TGTGCCAGCAGCTTGGGGGTGGATACGCAGTATTTT | CASSLGVDTQYF
. | once | TRBJ2-2 | TRBV5-4 | TGTGCCAGCAGCTTCCAAGACGAATATCTCGGGGAGCTGTTTTTT | CASSFQDEYLGELFF
TRBD1 | . | TRBJ2-7 | TRBV2 | TGTGCCAGCAGTGTAAACCGGGACAGGGCCTACGAGCAGTACTTC | CASSVNRDRAYEQYF
. | . | TRBJ2-7 | TRBV7-9 | TGTGCCAGCAGCGCCAGATTAGCGGAGAACCCCTACGAGCAGTACTTC | CASSARLAENPYEQYF
TRBD2 | . | TRBJ2-5 | TRBV5-1 | TGCGCCAGCAGCTTATGGACTAGCGGTTTCCAAGAGACCCAGTACTTC | CASSLWTSGFQETQYF
TRBD1 | . | TRBJ2-1 | TRBV4-3 | TGCGCCAGCAGCCACGTCTTCCAGGGGGCAGCCTACAATGAGCAGTTCTTC | CASSHVFQGAAYNEQFF
. | . | TRBJ2-7 | TRBV5-1 | TGCGCCAGCAGCACCCGGACAGCTTACGAGCAGTACTTC | CASSTRTAYEQYF
. | once | TRBJ2-1 | TRBV28 | TGTGCCAGCGGCCGGAGCCATGAGCAGTTCTTC | CASGRSHEQFF
TRBD1 | . | TRBJ2-3 | TRBV5-4 | TGTGCCAGCAGCTCCGGACAGGGAACAGATACGCAGTATTTT | CASSSGQGTDTQYF
. | . | TRBJ2-3 | TRBV21-1 | TGTGCCAGCAGCACGTCGACAGGGGCTAGCACAGATACGCAGTATTTT | CASSTSTGASTDTQYF
TRBD2 | . | TRBJ2-3 | TRBV9 | TGTGCCAGCACCGGCGTAGCGGGGGGAAATACGCAGTATTTT | CASTGVAGGNTQYF
TRBD2 | . | TRBJ2-1 | TRBV29-1 | TGCAGCGTTGTTGGACTAGCGGGAGGAATACACTCCTACAATGAGCAGTTCTTC | CSVVGLAGGIHSYNEQFF
. | once | TRBJ2-7 | TRBV7-2 | TGTGCCAGCAGCTTGGGGCGAGCCTACGAGCAGTACTTC | CASSLGRAYEQYF
. | . | TRBJ2-1 | TRBV6-1 | TGTGCCAGCAGTGAATACGCAGGGATCAATGAGCAGTTCTTC | CASSEYAGINEQFF
. | . | TRBJ2-7 | TRBV6-1 | TGTGCCAGCAGTGAACTGAGGGCCCCGTCATACGAGCAGTACTTC | CASSELRAPSYEQYF
. | . | TRBJ1-1 | TRBV30 | TGTGCCTGGAGTAGGGAGGGGACCGAAGCTTTCTTT | CAWSREGTEAFF
TRBD1 | . | TRBJ2-7 | TRBV13 | TGTGCCAGCAGCTTGCAGGGGGACGAGCAGTACTTC | CASSLQGDEQYF
TRBD1 | . | TRBJ2-1 | TRBV27 | TGTGCCAGCAGTCGACAGGGGGTGATCTCCTACAATGAGCAGTTCTTC | CASSRQGVISYNEQFF
TRBD2 | once | TRBJ2-5 | TRBV4-3 | TGCGCCAGCAGCCAAGGGGGGACTAGCGGGAGTGAGACCCAGTACTTC | CASSQGGTSGSETQYF
. | . | TRBJ2-7 | TRBV27 | TGTGCCAGCAGTTTAGGGTGGGAGTACGAGCAGTACTTC | CASSLGWEYEQYF
TRBD2 | once | TRBJ2-3 | TRBV28 | TGTGCCAGCGGGACTAGCGGGGGCGGAGATACGCAGTATTTT | CASGTSGGGDTQYF
. | . | TRBJ2-3 | TRBV9 | TGTGCCAGCAGCCTTTCGGGGAAGGCAGATACGCAGTATTTT | CASSLSGKADTQYF
. | . | TRBJ2-1 | TRBV6-5 | TGTGCCAGCAGTTACTCCCGGGGGCTAGTTTCGAATGAGCAGTTCTTC | CASSYSRGLVSNEQFF
. | . | TRBJ2-7 | TRBV9 | TGTGCCAGCAGCGTAGACAGCGGAAGCTCCTACGAGCAGTACTTC | CASSVDSGSSYEQYF
TRBD1 | . | TRBJ1-1 | TRBV6-5 | TGTGCCAGCAGTCACGGACAGGGAGGAACTGAAGCTTTCTTT | CASSHGQGGTEAFF
TRBD1 | . | TRBJ2-1 | TRBV11-2 | TGTGCCAGCAGCCCGATAAGGGGGCCCTCGGGCTACAATGAGCAGTTCTTC | CASSPIRGPSGYNEQFF
. | many | TRBJ1-1 | TRBV29-1 | TGCAGCGTCCAGGGGTTCAACACTGAAGCTTTCTTT | CSVQGFNTEAFF
TRBD2 | . | TRBJ2-7 | TRBV19 | TGTGCCAGTAGTCCCACTAGCGGGGGGTCCCACGAGCAGTACTTC | CASSPTSGGSHEQYF
TRBD2 | . | TRBJ2-7 | TRBV27 | TGTGCCAGCGCCAGCGGGGGGGCCACGTGGCTCGAGCAGTACTTC | CASASGGATWLEQYF
. | . | TRBJ2-7 | TRBV9 | TGTGCCAGCAGTTCACAGGGCTTAAGCTCCTACGAGCAGTACTTC | CASSSQGLSSYEQYF
. | . | TRBJ2-6 | TRBV30 | TGTGCTCGATTCGGCTCTGGGGCCAACGTCCTGACTTTC | CARFGSGANVLTF
. | . | TRBJ1-6 | TRBV19 | TGTGCCAGTACGCCAGGGACCGATCAACTCGATTCACCCCTCCACTTT | CASTPGTDQLDSPLHF
TRBD1 | . | TRBJ1-2 | TRBV2 | TGTGCCAGCCATGACAGGGAGAGGTTTGATGGCTACACCTTC | CASHDRERFDGYTF
. | once | TRBJ1-4 | TRBV11-2 | TGTGCCAGCAGCTTAGGTTTAGGGGGGGGTGAAAAACTGTTTTTT | CASSLGLGGGEKLFF
. | . | TRBJ1-1 | TRBV4-1 | TGCGCCAGCAGCCTAGGGGCACTGAACACTGAAGCTTTCTTT | CASSLGALNTEAFF
. | . | TRBJ2-7 | TRBV6-6 | TGTGCCAGCAGTTACGACGATGAAAGATACTGGCAGTACTTC | CASSYDDERYWQYF
. | . | TRBJ2-3 | TRBV10-3 | TGTGCCACCCAGCAGGACTCCCGGAACGATACGCAGTATTTT | CATQQDSRNDTQYF
TRBD2 | . | TRBJ2-3 | TRBV6-1 | TGTGCCAGCAGTGAAGATGGTCTAGCGGGGATCACAGATACGCAGTATTTT | CASSEDGLAGITDTQYF
. | . | TRBJ2-5 | TRBV13 | TGTGCCAGCAGCTTAAAGGCCGAAGAGACCCAGTACTTC | CASSLKAEETQYF